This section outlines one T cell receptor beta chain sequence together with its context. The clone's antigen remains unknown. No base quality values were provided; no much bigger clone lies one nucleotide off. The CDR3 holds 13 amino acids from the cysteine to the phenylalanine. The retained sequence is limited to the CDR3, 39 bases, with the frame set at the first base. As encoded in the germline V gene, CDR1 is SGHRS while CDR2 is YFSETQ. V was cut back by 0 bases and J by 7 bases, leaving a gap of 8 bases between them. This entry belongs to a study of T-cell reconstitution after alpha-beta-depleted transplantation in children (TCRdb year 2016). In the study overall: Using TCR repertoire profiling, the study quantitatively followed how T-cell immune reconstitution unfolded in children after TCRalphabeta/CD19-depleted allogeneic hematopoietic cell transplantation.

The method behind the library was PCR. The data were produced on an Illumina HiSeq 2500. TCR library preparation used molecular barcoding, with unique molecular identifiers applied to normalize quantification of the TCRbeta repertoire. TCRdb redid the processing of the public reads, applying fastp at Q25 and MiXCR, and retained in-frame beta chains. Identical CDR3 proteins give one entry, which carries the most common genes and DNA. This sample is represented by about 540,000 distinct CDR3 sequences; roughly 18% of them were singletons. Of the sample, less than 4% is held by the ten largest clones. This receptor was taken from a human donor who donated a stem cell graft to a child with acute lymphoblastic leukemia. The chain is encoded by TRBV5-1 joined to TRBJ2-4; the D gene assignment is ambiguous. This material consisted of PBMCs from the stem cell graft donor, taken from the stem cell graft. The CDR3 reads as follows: CASSLDWVNIQYF. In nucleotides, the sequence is TGCGCCAGCAGCTTGGATTGGGTGAACATTCAGTACTTC.